Listed below are T cell receptor beta chains from one sample, sequenced in a study of B cell selection in AIRE deficiency. This table comes from immunoSEQ multiplex PCR, and its TCRdb copy is limited to in-frame clones, with some not included. The repertoire includes around 22,000 clones, 80% to 95% of them detected once, and about 1.5% sits in the top ten. The material sequenced was CD4+CD25+ Tregs sorted from PBMCs. The receptor set was obtained from a human donor in good health. The CDR3 runs from the conserved cysteine through the conserved F or W. The D gene is left open where the match is weak. Only some rows state a clone size, as once, few, many or a class for expanded clones.

cdr3_length	clone_size	v_call	j_call	d_call	cdr3_nt	cdr3_aa
15	-	TRBV4-1	TRBJ1-2	-	TGCGCCAGCAGCCATCAGGACAGCGCCGTTTATGGCTACACCTTC	CASSHQDSAVYGYTF
13	once	TRBV29-1	TRBJ1-1	-	TGCAGCGTTGAAGGGGGGGGGAACACTGAAGCTTTCTTT	CSVEGGGNTEAFF
14	-	TRBV19	TRBJ2-7	TRBD1	TGTGCCAGTAGTATAGGACAGGGAGTCTACGAGCAGTACTTC	CASSIGQGVYEQYF
15	-	TRBV7-8	TRBJ1-6	-	TGTGCCAGCCAAGAGGGTCGCTCCTATAATTCACCCCTCCACTTT	CASQEGRSYNSPLHF
13	-	TRBV7-6	TRBJ1-1	-	TGTGCCAGCAGCTCCCAACAGAACACTGAAGCTTTCTTT	CASSSQQNTEAFF
13	-	TRBV7-9	TRBJ1-5	-	TGTGCCAGCAGCAGGGGTCCCGCTCAGCCCCAGCATTTT	CASSRGPAQPQHF
16	-	TRBV5-1	TRBJ2-3	TRBD2	TGCGCCAGCAGCTCTGGGGCGGGAGGAGGAACAGATACGCAGTATTTT	CASSSGAGGGTDTQYF
11	-	TRBV27	TRBJ1-2	TRBD1	TGTGCCAGCAGTTTAAATGCAGGGGGAACCTTC	CASSLNAGGTF
12	-	TRBV5-1	TRBJ2-3	-	TGCGCCAGCAGCCCGAGCCTCGATACGCAGTATTTT	CASSPSLDTQYF
16	-	TRBV7-8	TRBJ2-7	-	TGTGCCAGCAGCTTAGTTACCGGATTCGGCTCCTACGAGCAGTACTTC	CASSLVTGFGSYEQYF
16	-	TRBV18	TRBJ2-3	TRBD2	TGTGCCAGCTCAGCGGGACTAGCGGGAGGCACAGATACGCAGTATTTT	CASSAGLAGGTDTQYF
14	few	TRBV5-1	TRBJ2-4	-	TGCGCCAGCAGCTTGGACGTTGCGTGGGACATTCAGTACTTC	CASSLDVAWDIQYF
15	-	TRBV5-1	TRBJ2-2	-	TGCGCCAGCAGCTTGGGGCATACTGGCACCGGGGAGCTGTTTTTT	CASSLGHTGTGELFF
15	-	TRBV2	TRBJ2-5	TRBD2	TGTGCCAGCAGCAAAATGGTGCGGGGGGGGGAGACCCAGTACTTC	CASSKMVRGGETQYF
13	-	TRBV7-8	TRBJ1-6	-	TGTGCCAGCAGCTTATCGGTGGACTCACCCCTCCACTTT	CASSLSVDSPLHF
15	once	TRBV5-4	TRBJ2-7	-	TGTGCCAGCAGCTTCCTCGGGCAGTGGGACTACGAGCAGTACTTC	CASSFLGQWDYEQYF
19	once	TRBV6-4	TRBJ2-3	TRBD2	TGTGCCAGCAGTGACCCCGGAGAGGGCGGGAGCCCCATGACGGATACGCAGTATTTT	CASSDPGEGGSPMTDTQYF
15	-	TRBV6-1	TRBJ1-4	TRBD1	TGTGCCAGCAGCTCATACAGGGGAGTGGGTGAAAAACTGTTTTTT	CASSSYRGVGEKLFF
14	-	TRBV10-2	TRBJ2-1	-	TGCGCCAGCAGTGCAAGACAGTCCTACAATGAGCAGTTCTTC	CASSARQSYNEQFF
13	-	TRBV5-1	TRBJ2-7	TRBD1	TGCGCCAGCAGCTGGATCGACAGGGACGAGCAGTACTTC	CASSWIDRDEQYF
16	once	TRBV5-1	TRBJ2-7	-	TGCGCCAGCAGCGCGGACTGGGGGATGCACCTGTACGAGCAGTACTTC	CASSADWGMHLYEQYF
12	-	TRBV29-1	TRBJ2-3	-	TGCAGCGTTGAAGATCATCCCGATACGCAGTATTTT	CSVEDHPDTQYF